The 23 T cell receptor beta chains presented below share a single source sample, sequenced in a study of PD-L1 blockade in urothelial cancer. Data came from immunoSEQ multiplex PCR; TCRdb stores just in-frame clones and leaves some out. The data hold 70,000 or so clones, with about nine tenths observed a single time. Time point in this sample: pretreatment peripheral blood. This sample comprised PBMCs, obtained around atezolizumab (anti-PD-L1) treatment. The receptors originated from a man aged 65 to 79 with urothelial cancer.

This rearrangement joins TRBV5-6 to TRBJ1-1; TRBD1 might be the D (6 bases). Looked up from germline, CDR1 is SGHDT and CDR2 is YYEEEE. This CDR3 spans 14 amino acids. The V and J ends lost 4 bases and 4 bases respectively, with 14 bases between them. CDR3 bases: TGTGCCAGCAGCAACAGGGATTTTGGCACTGAAGCTTTCTTT. Its protein product is CASSNRDFGTEAFF.

A single count supports this clone. J is TRBJ1-2 and V is TRBV5-1; 9 positions match TRBD1. J gave up 4 bases and V 4 bases, and 5 bases lay outside the gene matches. Germline CDR1 SGHRS, CDR2 YFSETQ. The CDR3 spans 14 residues. The CDR3 nucleotides read TGCGCCAGCAGCGGGACGACAGGGGGCTATGGCTACACCTTC. It codes for CASSGTTGGYGYTF.

This chain connects TRBV7-9 to TRBJ2-3; D might be TRBD1 (5 bases). CDR3 size: 12 residues. Germline V gives CDR1 SEHNR, CDR2 FQNEAQ (reference sequence). The germline V and J ends were trimmed by 7 bases and 5 bases, with 10 bases remaining between them. DNA for the CDR3: TGTGCCAGCACTTTAACAGGAGATACGCAGTATTTT. Translating it yields CASTLTGDTQYF.

The chain couples TRBV11-2 to TRBJ2-2; 13 bases agree with TRBD2. Per germline, CDR1 SGHAT and CDR2 FQNNGV. This CDR3 region has 14 residues. J gave up 5 bases and V 8 bases, and 2 bases lay outside the gene matches. The CDR3 spells CASGLAGDTGELFF. CDR3 DNA: TGTGCCAGCGGACTAGCGGGAGATACCGGGGAGCTGTTTTTT. Using reference TRBV11-2 and TRBJ2-2 for the parts outside the CDR3, the full variable domain is EAGVAQSPRYKIIEKRQSVAFWCNPISGHATLYWYQQILGQGPKLLIQFQNNGVVDDSQLPKDRFSAERLKGVDSTLKIQPAKLEDSAVYLCASGLAGDTGELFFGEGSRLTVL.

The gene calls are TRBV28 and TRBJ2-7, with D uncertain. V was clipped by 3 bases and J by 4 bases, with 10 bases between them. Germline V gene data show CDR1 as MDHEN and CDR2 as SYDVKM. The CDR3 totals 13 residues. The CDR3 DNA is TGTGCCAGCAGTTTTGTAGTGAGTTACGAGCAGTACTTC. Translation gives CASSFVVSYEQYF.

V gene TRBV5-1 combines with J gene TRBJ2-1; D gene unclear. CDR3 size: 13 residues. V lost 0 bases, J lost 5 bases, and 6 bases lay in between. In germline, CDR1 is SGHRS, CDR2 YFSETQ. The DNA for the CDR3 is TGCGCCAGCAGCTTGGGGGCCGACAATGAGCAGTTCTTC. It specifies CASSLGADNEQFF.

The chain has TRBV29-1 and TRBJ2-7; D uncertain. V was trimmed by 4 bases and J by 3 bases, leaving 7 bases between them. The germline CDR1 and CDR2 sequences are SQVTM and ANQGSEA. There are 11 residues in the CDR3. The CDR3 reads CSVGSHYEQYF. Written as DNA, the CDR3 is TGCAGCGTTGGATCACACTACGAGCAGTACTTC.

The CDR3 region is CASCGTQPNEQFF. CDR3 bases: TGTGCCAGCTGCGGGACCCAACCCAATGAGCAGTTCTTC. The rearrangement joins TRBV28 to TRBJ2-1, with D perhaps TRBD2 (6 bases). The length of the CDR3 is 13 residues. Germline V gene lookup returns CDR1 MDHEN and CDR2 SYDVKM. V was pared by 8 bases and J by 6 bases, with 14 bases between.

The rearrangement joins TRBV6-4 to TRBJ1-2, with a tentative D call TRBD1 (6 bases). CDR1 is MRHNA, CDR2 SNTAGT, per germline. V gave up 3 bases and J gave up 9 bases, with 14 bases separating them. The CDR3 extends over 13 amino acids. Written as DNA, the CDR3 is TGTGCCAGCAGTGAAAGGGGGGAGGGGCGCTACACCTTC. This encodes CASSERGEGRYTF.

The CDR3 DNA is TGTGCCAGCAGTGGCTCCCACAGGGCCAATCAGCCCCAGCATTTT. This gives the protein CASSGSHRANQPQHF. V gene TRBV28 combines with J gene TRBJ1-5; D possibly corresponds to TRBD1 (6 bases). CDR3 length: 15 amino acids. Germline CDR1 and CDR2: MDHEN and SYDVKM. V shed 5 bases and J shed 3 bases, with 14 bases lying between them.

This rearrangement joins TRBV5-5 to TRBJ2-2, with a tentative D call TRBD1 (6 bases). Germline-derived CDR1 and CDR2 are SGHKS and YYEKEE (reference sequence). V was pared by 4 bases and J by 7 bases, with 17 bases between. The CDR3 consists of 15 residues. CDR3 in amino acids: CASSPQGLENGELFF. The CDR3 DNA is TGTGCCAGCAGCCCACAGGGTCTAGAGAACGGGGAGCTGTTTTTT.

The rearrangement uses TRBV27 and TRBJ2-7, with D maybe TRBD1 (5 bases). Trimming shortened V by 7 bases and J by 0 bases, and 16 bases separated the two germline ends. Germline CDR1 MNHEY, CDR2 SMNVEV (reference sequence). CDR3 size: 15 residues. The CDR3 spells CASTGQGSNSYEQYF. The CDR3 nucleotides read TGTGCCAGCACCGGTCAGGGTTCCAACTCCTACGAGCAGTACTTC.

J is TRBJ2-7 and V is TRBV28, with a weak D call TRBD1 (6 bases). The CDR3 runs to 12 residues. The V gene lost 4 bases and the J gene lost 9 bases, with 13 bases spanning the gap. CDR1 is MDHEN, CDR2 SYDVKM, per germline. Here the CDR3 DNA reads TGTGCCAGCAGTTCCCAGGGGTTGTGGCAGTACTTC. Residues: CASSSQGLWQYF.

J is TRBJ2-7 and V is TRBV5-1; 7 positions agree with TRBD2. Trimming took 5 bases from V and 6 from J; bases not matched to a gene: 17. Germline values: CDR1 SGHRS, CDR2 YFSETQ. The length of the CDR3 is 16 residues. CDR3 DNA: TGCGCCAGCAGTCTAAAACCGGGACTACCAATAAGCGAGCAGTACTTC. It specifies CASSLKPGLPISEQYF.

This clone was seen just once. The chain has TRBV27 and TRBJ1-3; D remains ambiguous. Trimming left V 0 bases short and J 4 bases short, with 10 bases between. CDR1 and CDR2 (germline): MNHEY, SMNVEV (reference sequence). The CDR3 contains 15 residues. The CDR3 DNA reads TGTGCCAGCAGTTTATCACCGGTATCAGGAAACACCATATATTTT. Protein sequence: CASSLSPVSGNTIYF.

The sample holds one count of this clone. V gene TRBV5-1 combines with J gene TRBJ2-3; 13 bases fit TRBD2. CDR1 SGHRS and CDR2 YFSETQ come from the germline V gene. The CDR3 covers 17 residues. With 2 bases clipped from V and 0 bases from J, the junction kept 3 bases outside the gene matches. This CDR3 reads CASSLGLAGDSTDTQYF. CDR3 sequence (DNA): TGCGCCAGCAGCTTAGGACTAGCGGGGGATAGCACAGATACGCAGTATTTT.

The gene calls are TRBV5-4 and TRBJ2-7, with 12 bases identical to TRBD2. Germline CDR1 is SGHNT and CDR2 is YYREEE (reference sequence). The J segment lost 3 bases and the V segment lost 4 bases, leaving 5 bases of the junction unmatched. The CDR3 extends over 15 amino acids. The CDR3 DNA sequence: TGTGCCAGCAGCAGACCACTAGCGGGAGGCTACGAGCAGTACTTC. Amino acids: CASSRPLAGGYEQYF.

The chain uses TRBV7-8 and TRBJ1-2; a weak D match, TRBD1 (6 bases). V was clipped by 1 base and J by 4 bases, with 7 bases between them. The CDR3 extends over 13 amino acids. Germline CDR1 is SGHVS and CDR2 is FQNEAQ. CDR3 residues: CASSLGTAYGYTF. The CDR3 DNA follows: TGTGCCAGCAGCTTAGGGACAGCCTATGGCTACACCTTC.

This rearrangement joins TRBV4-1 to TRBJ1-3; tentatively, D is TRBD1 (5 bases). Trimming took 4 bases from V and 0 from J, leaving 13 bases between them. Germline V gives CDR1 MGHRA, CDR2 YSYEKL. CDR3 length equals 16 residues. The CDR3 nucleotides are TGCGCCAGCAGCCGTTTACAGGTGATCTCTGGAAACACCATATATTTT. Translating it yields CASSRLQVISGNTIYF.

This clone occurred once. The chain carries TRBV30 and TRBJ1-3, with D maybe TRBD1 (6 bases). Germline V gene data show CDR1 as GTSNPN and CDR2 as SVGIG (reference sequence). Trimming removed 0 bases from V and 8 bases from J, with 17 bases in between. This CDR3 spans 15 amino acids. CDR3 amino acids: CAWSVLTGQGDTIYF. Written as DNA, the CDR3 is TGTGCCTGGAGTGTACTGACAGGACAAGGGGACACCATATATTTT.

V gene TRBV7-9 combines with J gene TRBJ1-2; D gene uncertain. This CDR3 is 13 amino acids long. With 2 bases removed from V and 6 bases from J, the gap between germline ends came to 10 bases. Germline CDR1 reads SEHNR; CDR2 reads FQNEAQ (reference sequence). In DNA form, the CDR3 reads TGTGCCAGCAGCTTATCCCCTATTGATGGCTACACCTTC. This codes for CASSLSPIDGYTF.

V gene TRBV29-1 combines with J gene TRBJ2-6, with D unresolved. Trimming stripped 3 bases from V and 0 bases from J, with 3 bases between. The CDR3 runs 13 residues. Germline loops: CDR1 SQVTM, CDR2 ANQGSEA. The CDR3 protein is CSVDSSGANVLTF. CDR3 DNA sequence: TGCAGCGTTGACAGCTCTGGGGCCAACGTCCTGACTTTC.

CDR3 region: CAWRRGQGLSSYNEQFF. The CDR3 DNA sequence: TGTGCCTGGAGGCGTGGACAGGGTCTGAGCTCCTACAATGAGCAGTTCTTC. V usage is TRBV30 and J usage is TRBJ2-1; the match to TRBD1 covers 8 bases. The CDR3 is made up of 17 amino acids. J lost 0 bases, V lost 3 bases, and 10 bases had no gene match. Per germline, CDR1 GTSNPN and CDR2 SVGIG (reference sequence).